Listed below are T cell receptor beta chains from one sample, sequenced in a study of post-analysis software for immune sequencing data. TCRdb re-called the PCR reads with MiXCR, one entry per CDR3 protein. Altogether roughly 700,000 distinct CDR3 sequences are present, 30% being singletons, with the ten largest covering approximately 0.6%. The sequenced material came from blood. These receptors were taken from a girl aged 10-17 years with multiple sclerosis. Each CDR3 is given with its conserved first and last residue.

TRBV3-1	TRBJ2-5	CASSHPTRQETQYF
TRBV3-1	TRBJ2-5	CASSQPRGRKETQYF
TRBV7-2	TRBJ2-7	CASSFRGASYEQYF
TRBV7-9	TRBJ2-7	CASSGPGTSGGYEQYF
TRBV5-1	TRBJ2-1	CASSLAGGGGSEQFF
TRBV2	TRBJ1-2	CASSDPPTGGDGYTF
TRBV7-9	TRBJ1-2	CASSSTVIDGYTF
TRBV7-7	TRBJ2-1	CASSPVHRGNEQFF
TRBV3-1	TRBJ1-5	CASSQGRSSNQPQHF
TRBV9	TRBJ2-5	CASSGGVFAAQETQYF
TRBV4-3	TRBJ2-6	CASSHLAGLAGANVLTF
TRBV20-1	TRBJ2-3	CSALYRGGTDTQYF
TRBV29-1	TRBJ2-3	CSVVEGTDTQYF
TRBV4-1	TRBJ1-1	CASSRLGLGTEAFF
TRBV3-1	TRBJ2-5	CASSQAPEKETQYF
TRBV6-4	TRBJ2-2	CASSQDNTGELFF
TRBV20-1	TRBJ1-5	CSASRGASRNQPQHF
TRBV19	TRBJ2-1	CASSIRGGSYNEQFF
TRBV6-1	-	CASRRPGQGSEQYF
TRBV20-1	TRBJ2-1	CSARVTGIAYNEQFF
TRBV6-2/TRBV6-3	TRBJ1-5	CASSYSGFGNQPQHF
TRBV24-1	TRBJ1-2	CASSDPPGAGDGYTF
TRBV9	TRBJ2-7	CASSPWGVGTYEQYF
TRBV7-9	TRBJ1-2	CASSSRESDGYTF
TRBV18	TRBJ1-1	CASSLQQPPGTEAFF
TRBV10-3	TRBJ1-2	CAITGGAGYGCTF
TRBV20-1	TRBJ1-2	CSVRDRGSYGYTF
TRBV5-1	TRBJ2-5	CASSGTGLGWEQYF
TRBV10-3	TRBJ2-3	CAISVGAGGWPDTQYF
TRBV12-3/TRBV12-4	TRBJ2-2	CASTRSGSLVTGELFF
TRBV7-2	TRBJ2-1	CASSILAGGLNEQFF
TRBV24-1	TRBJ2-1	CATSDLQGRGGSHNEQFF
TRBV27	TRBJ2-5	CASKPRMRETQYF
TRBV5-1	TRBJ2-7	CASSLSGLAGQSYEQYF
TRBV20-1	TRBJ1-6	CSAREGAAPNSPLHF
TRBV6-6	TRBJ1-2	CASSLTGALNGYGYTF
TRBV20-1	TRBJ2-4	CSARGLAVTKNIQYF
TRBV12-3/TRBV12-4	TRBJ2-2	CATQDRVNTGELFF